This T cell receptor beta chain was identified during a study of CD8+CD57+ T cells in acquired aplastic anemia. Study summary: Sorted cells (CD4+ and CD8+) yielded DNA amounts that averaged approximately 3.1 ug.

The V gene end was trimmed by 8 bases and the J gene end by 7 bases; junction bases not matched to a gene: 11. The CDR3 sequence is 15 residues long. CDR1 is MGHDK and CDR2 is SYGVNS in the germline V gene. TCR beta VDJ and CDR3 profiles were obtained from a genomic DNA template. One entry per CDR3 protein, called by TCRdb with MiXCR from the reads. Seen here are roughly 220,000 distinct CDR3 sequences, 65% observed once, and the top ten hold about three fifths. An expansion of CD8+CD57+ cells by flow cytometry had been shown in patients chosen for sequencing. Patients had received no therapy at the time of blood sampling.

This chain uses TRBV25-1 with TRBJ1-6, with 7 bases aligning to TRBD1. The clonotype originates from a human donor with aplastic anemia. Sequences were obtained from sorted CD4+, CD8+, or CD8+CD57+ T cells (not recorded which) from PBMCs. CDR3 loop: CASRDSEGANSPLHF. CDR3 in DNA: TGTGCCAGCCGGGACAGTGAAGGAGCCAATTCACCCCTCCACTTT.